Described below is a single TCR beta chain sequence and its context. With 3 bases removed from V and 0 bases from J, the gap between germline ends came to 5 bases. Germline V gene sequence: CDR1 SGHDT, CDR2 YYEEEE. The CDR3 is 13 amino acids. This specimen belongs to a study of cytomegalovirus exposure and HLA in healthy donors. The PCR had 60 Vbeta and 13 Jbeta primers. Profiling relied on immunoSEQ multiplex PCR, and the TCRdb table lists in-frame clones only, not all of them. The table includes about 120,000 clones, approximately 68% detected once. The clonotype originates from a man younger than 40 in good health and CMV-seropositive. This chain uses TRBV5-6 with TRBJ2-3; no definite D call. Source material: PBMCs. The CDR3 DNA follows: TGTGCCAGCAGCTCCTTAAGCACAGATACGCAGTATTTT. It yields the protein CASSSLSTDTQYF.